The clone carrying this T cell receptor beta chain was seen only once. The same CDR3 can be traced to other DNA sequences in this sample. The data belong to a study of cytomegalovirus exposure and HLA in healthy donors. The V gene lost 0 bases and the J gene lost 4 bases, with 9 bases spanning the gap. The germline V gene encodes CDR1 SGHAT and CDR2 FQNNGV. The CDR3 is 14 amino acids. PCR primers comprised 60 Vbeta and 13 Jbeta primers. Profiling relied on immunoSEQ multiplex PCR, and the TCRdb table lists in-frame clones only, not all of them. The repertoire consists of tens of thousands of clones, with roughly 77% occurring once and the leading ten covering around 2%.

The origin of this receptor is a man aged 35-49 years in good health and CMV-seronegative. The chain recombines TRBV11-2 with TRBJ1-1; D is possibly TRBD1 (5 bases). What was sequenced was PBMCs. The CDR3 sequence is CASSLDGRVTEAFF. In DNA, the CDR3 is TGTGCCAGCAGCTTAGATGGCAGGGTCACTGAAGCTTTCTTT. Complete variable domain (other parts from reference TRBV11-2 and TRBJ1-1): EAGVAQSPRYKIIEKRQSVAFWCNPISGHATLYWYQQILGQGPKLLIQFQNNGVVDDSQLPKDRFSAERLKGVDSTLKIQPAKLEDSAVYLCASSLDGRVTEAFFGQGTRLTVV.